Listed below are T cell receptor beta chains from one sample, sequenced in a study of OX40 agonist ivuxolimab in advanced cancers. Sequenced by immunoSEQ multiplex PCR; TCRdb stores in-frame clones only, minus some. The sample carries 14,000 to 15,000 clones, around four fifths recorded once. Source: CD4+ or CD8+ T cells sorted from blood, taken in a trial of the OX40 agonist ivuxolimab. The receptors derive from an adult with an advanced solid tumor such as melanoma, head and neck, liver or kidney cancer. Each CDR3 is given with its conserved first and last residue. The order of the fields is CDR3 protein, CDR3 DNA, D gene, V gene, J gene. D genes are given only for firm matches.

CASSFFPTEAFF,TGTGCCAGCAGTTTTTTCCCCACTGAAGCTTTCTTT,-,TRBV28,TRBJ1-1
CASSLGLAGGSEQYF,TGTGCCAGCAGCTTAGGGCTAGCGGGAGGAAGCGAGCAGTACTTC,TRBD2,TRBV7-2,TRBJ2-7
CASSGTLGVTDTQYF,TGTGCCAGCAGTGGAACACTAGGAGTAACTGATACGCAGTATTTT,-,TRBV9,TRBJ2-3
CASSSLHRDRGVKQFF,TGTGCCAGCAGTTCCTTACACCGGGACAGGGGGGTAAAGCAGTTCTTC,TRBD1,TRBV27,TRBJ2-1
CASSAPGQGHNEQFF,TGTGCCAGCAGTGCCCCGGGACAGGGGCACAATGAGCAGTTCTTC,TRBD1,TRBV6-4,TRBJ2-1
CASSPGHLTNYGYTF,TGTGCCAGCAGCCCCGGACACCTAACTAACTATGGCTACACCTTC,-,TRBV28,TRBJ1-2
CASAVWDREEQYF,TGTGCCAGCGCCGTATGGGACAGGGAAGAGCAGTACTTC,TRBD1,TRBV2,TRBJ2-7
CASSSVPYYGYTF,TGTGCCAGCAGTTCGGTGCCCTACTATGGCTACACCTTC,-,TRBV27,TRBJ1-2
CASSQMGVSNTEAFF,TGTGCCAGCAGCCAGATGGGGGTATCGAACACTGAAGCTTTCTTT,-,TRBV9,TRBJ1-1
CASSVEVLDEQYF,TGTGCCAGCAGCGTAGAGGTTTTGGACGAGCAGTACTTC,-,TRBV9,TRBJ2-7
CASSVGDNSYEQYF,TGTGCCAGCAGCGTCGGGGACAACTCCTACGAGCAGTACTTC,-,TRBV9,TRBJ2-7
CASSIGTGGTPEAFF,TGTGCCAGTAGTATAGGGACAGGGGGTACCCCTGAAGCTTTCTTT,TRBD1,TRBV19,TRBJ1-1
CASSLGLEGGETQYF,TGTGCCAGCAGCTTGGGACTAGAGGGTGGAGAGACCCAGTACTTC,-,TRBV5-6,TRBJ2-5
CASSESQFYGYTF,TGCGCCAGCAGTGAGTCGCAATTCTATGGCTACACCTTC,-,TRBV10-1,TRBJ1-2
CASSLEQGARADTQYF,TGCGCCAGCAGCTTGGAACAGGGGGCGCGAGCAGATACGCAGTATTTT,TRBD1,TRBV5-1,TRBJ2-3
CASRPDTQATNEKLFF,TGTGCCAGCAGGCCCGACACCCAGGCGACTAATGAAAAACTGTTTTTT,-,TRBV6-4,TRBJ1-4
CAWREGSSYEQYF,TGTGCCTGGAGAGAGGGGAGCTCCTACGAGCAGTACTTC,-,TRBV30,TRBJ2-7
CASGPGSYEQYF,TGTGCCAGCGGTCCAGGGTCCTACGAGCAGTACTTC,-,TRBV11-2,TRBJ2-7
CASSVGLNGGRYGYTF,TGTGCCAGCAGCGTAGGACTCAACGGGGGAAGGTATGGCTACACCTTC,-,TRBV9,TRBJ1-2
CASSTSGTGGIPEHEKLFF,TGTGCCAGCAGTACTTCCGGGACAGGGGGAATCCCGGAACATGAAAAACTGTTTTTT,TRBD1,TRBV27,TRBJ1-4
CASSVREYSNQPQHF,TGTGCCAGCAGTGTTAGAGAGTATAGCAATCAGCCCCAGCATTTT,-,TRBV6-1,TRBJ1-5
CASTLTGELFF,TGTGCCAGCACCCTAACCGGGGAGCTGTTTTTT,-,TRBV7-9,TRBJ2-2
CASSPGGYEQYF,TGTGCCAGCAGCCCTGGGGGATACGAGCAGTACTTC,-,TRBV7-6,TRBJ2-7
CASSGTAGTPTYEQYF,TGTGCCAGCAGTGGGACAGCCGGGACACCGACCTACGAGCAGTACTTC,-,TRBV2,TRBJ2-7